This is a list of T cell receptor beta chains from one sample in a study of shared clonotypes between healthy human individuals. Sequenced by immunoSEQ multiplex PCR; TCRdb stores in-frame clones only, minus some. Among over a million clones, around 76% were seen once, and the ten largest hold approximately 1.5%. What was sequenced was memory CD4+ T cells sorted from blood. Receptors originate from a man aged 18 to 30 in good health. Both conserved end residues are part of each CDR3. Each record gives: D gene, clone size, J gene, V gene, CDR3 DNA, CDR3 protein. D genes are given only for firm matches. Where a row states a size, it is once, few, many or the class of an expanded clone; other rows omit it.

TRBD2 NA TRBJ2-1 TRBV10-1 TGCGCCAGCAGTGAGTCTCCAGCGGGAGGGCCATCCTACAATGAGCAGTTCTTC CASSESPAGGPSYNEQFF
NA NA TRBJ1-3 TRBV7-2 TGTGCCAGCAGCTTATCCCCAGCTGGAAACACCATATATTTT CASSLSPAGNTIYF
TRBD2 NA TRBJ2-2 TRBV27 TGTGCCAGCAGTTCCGGACTAGCGGGGCGCGGGGAGCTGTTTTTT CASSSGLAGRGELFF
NA few TRBJ1-2 TRBV7-9 TGTGCCAGCAGCTACGACACCGCCTATGGCTACACCTTC CASSYDTAYGYTF
NA NA TRBJ2-1 TRBV5-4 TGTGCCAGCAGCTCCTCGGCGGGATCCTACAATGAGCAGTTCTTC CASSSSAGSYNEQFF
NA few TRBJ1-2 TRBV6-5 TGTGCCGGCGAGAATGGTAGCTATGGCTACACCTTC CAGENGSYGYTF
NA NA TRBJ1-2 TRBV7-2 TGTGCCAGCAGCTTAAGGGTTTCCTATGGCTACACCTTC CASSLRVSYGYTF
TRBD1 few TRBJ1-6 TRBV6-1 TGTGCCAGCATGGTCCAGGGGGTGGCTTCACCCCTCCACTTT CASMVQGVASPLHF
NA NA TRBJ2-5 TRBV18 TGTGCCAGCTCACAAGAGAGGGAGACCCAGTACTTC CASSQERETQYF
TRBD1 NA TRBJ1-2 TRBV5-1 TGCGCCAGCAGCTTACAGGGGGCGCGAGGCTACACCTTC CASSLQGARGYTF
TRBD1 NA TRBJ1-1 TRBV10-2 TGCGCCAGCAGTGGACAGGGGGGTGGGACTGAAGCTTTCTTT CASSGQGGGTEAFF
NA many TRBJ1-5 TRBV10-3 TGTGCCATCAGTGAGTCCTTCACTACAAATCAGCCCCAGCATTTT CAISESFTTNQPQHF
NA few TRBJ2-3 TRBV18 TGTGCCAGCTCAAATGGGGGGCATAGTTACTCCACAGATACGCAGTATTTT CASSNGGHSYSTDTQYF
NA NA TRBJ1-1 TRBV14 TGTGCCAGCAGCCAAGATGGGTTGAACACTGAAGCTTTCTTT CASSQDGLNTEAFF
NA NA TRBJ2-7 TRBV29-1 TGCAGCGTGAGGCAGGGGCTTGGGGAGCAGTACTTC CSVRQGLGEQYF
NA NA TRBJ2-5 TRBV10-3 TGTGCCATCAGTGCTCAGGTCCGAGAGACCCAGTACTTC CAISAQVRETQYF
NA many TRBJ1-5 TRBV29-1 TGCAGCGTTGGTTCAAATAGCAATCAGCCCCAGCATTTT CSVGSNSNQPQHF
NA NA TRBJ2-1 TRBV7-9 TGTGCCAGCAGCTTAGACGTGGGCAATGAGCAGTTCTTC CASSLDVGNEQFF
TRBD1 few TRBJ1-2 TRBV27 TGTGCCACTCACGGAACAGGGGGCGCGGAAGGCTACACCTTC CATHGTGGAEGYTF
NA NA TRBJ1-6 TRBV6-5 TGTGCCAGCAGTTACCGTAGTTCACCCCTCCACTTT CASSYRSSPLHF
NA NA TRBJ2-1 TRBV7-9 TGTGCCAGCAGCTTAGCGGGGGGTCGGCTCCGCGACCACAATGAGCAGTTCTTC CASSLAGGRLRDHNEQFF
NA NA TRBJ1-2 TRBV6-5 TGTGCCAGCAGTCCTGCGGGGGGGTGGGGCTACACCTTC CASSPAGGWGYTF
NA NA TRBJ1-2 TRBV6-5 TGTGCCAGCAGTTCTACGGGTTCGGGCTACACCTTC CASSSTGSGYTF
NA NA TRBJ1-5 TRBV5-1 TGCGCCAGCAGCCCCGAAGGGGGGTCTAATCAGCCCCAGCATTTT CASSPEGGSNQPQHF
NA NA TRBJ1-1 TRBV6-5 TGTGCCAGCAGTACCCGGGGAGGGGTAGAAGCTTTCTTT CASSTRGGVEAFF
NA NA TRBJ2-5 TRBV7-9 TGTGCCAGCAGCTTAGCAGGGGGAGAGACCCAGTACTTC CASSLAGGETQYF
NA NA TRBJ1-6 TRBV5-1 TGCGCCAGCAGCTCGGGTGGAAGGACTACGTCCTATAATTCACCCCTCCACTTT CASSSGGRTTSYNSPLHF
NA NA TRBJ2-1 TRBV12-5 TGTGCTAGTGGGAGCCTAGCGTGGGGGCATCCCCCTGAGCAGTTCTTC CASGSLAWGHPPEQFF